This is a list of T cell receptor beta chains from one sample in a study of T cell changes during pregnancy in multiple sclerosis. Profiled with immunoSEQ multiplex PCR; TCRdb holds only in-frame clones, not every one. This table has 58,000 or so clones, approximately 90% appearing once. The sample consisted of peripheral blood, taken in the first trimester of pregnancy. The origin of the receptors is a female donor in good health, enrolled as a control in a pregnancy study. The CDR3 runs from the conserved cysteine through the conserved F or W. D genes are given only for firm matches. Clone size appears in some rows only: once, few, many, or a class for an expanded clone.

TRBV5-4	TRBD2	TRBJ2-2	few	CASSLELAGTGELFF	TGTGCCAGCAGCTTGGAACTAGCGGGGACCGGGGAGCTGTTTTTT
TRBV23-1	NA	TRBJ2-5	once	CASSWDERALEGETQYF	TGCGCCAGCAGTTGGGACGAACGCGCTCTGGAGGGAGAGACCCAGTACTTC
TRBV18	TRBD1	TRBJ1-4	NA	CASSPDREANEKLFF	TGTGCCAGCTCACCGGACAGGGAGGCTAATGAAAAACTGTTTTTT
TRBV19	NA	TRBJ2-1	once	CASSISGSSYNEQFF	TGTGCCAGTAGTATATCCGGTTCCTCCTACAATGAGCAGTTCTTC
TRBV9	TRBD2	TRBJ2-1	NA	CASSPRGTSGRESSYNEQFF	TGTGCCAGCAGCCCACGAGGGACTAGCGGGAGGGAAAGCTCCTACAATGAGCAGTTCTTC
TRBV5-1	TRBD2	TRBJ2-1	NA	CASSRSGGTDNEQFF	TGCGCCAGCAGCCGAAGCGGGGGGACCGACAATGAGCAGTTCTTC
TRBV27	TRBD2	TRBJ2-3	NA	CASSSTSGSVTDTQYF	TGTGCCAGCAGTTCAACTAGCGGGTCCGTCACAGATACGCAGTATTTT
TRBV25-1	TRBD2	TRBJ2-7	NA	CASSPRAGGDEQYF	TGTGCCAGCAGTCCTCGCGCGGGAGGTGATGAGCAGTACTTC
TRBV6-6	NA	TRBJ2-2	once	CASSLAVGELFF	TGTGCCAGCAGTCTAGCCGTCGGGGAGCTGTTTTTT
TRBV2	TRBD2	TRBJ2-1	NA	CASRGLADSSYNEQFF	TGTGCCAGCAGAGGACTAGCGGATAGCTCCTACAATGAGCAGTTCTTC
TRBV7-2	NA	TRBJ2-7	NA	CASSLVVGDYEQYF	TGTGCCAGCAGCTTAGTAGTAGGGGATTACGAGCAGTACTTC
TRBV14	TRBD2	TRBJ2-5	NA	CASSQDAGGRQKTQYF	TGTGCCAGCAGCCAAGACGCGGGGGGCCGCCAGAAGACCCAGTACTTC
TRBV4-2	TRBD2	TRBJ2-1	once	CASSHQGSSGRAHEQFF	TGTGCCAGCAGCCACCAGGGGTCTAGCGGGAGGGCCCATGAGCAGTTCTTC
TRBV9	NA	TRBJ1-2	NA	CASSVEGHYGYTF	TGTGCCAGCAGCGTAGAGGGGCACTATGGCTACACCTTC
TRBV6-1	NA	TRBJ2-3	NA	CASSGLTRTDTQYF	TGTGCCAGCAGCGGACTCACACGCACAGATACGCAGTATTTT
TRBV25-1	NA	TRBJ2-3	NA	CASGTATDTQYF	TGTGCCAGCGGGACTGCCACAGATACGCAGTATTTT
TRBV9	NA	TRBJ1-5	NA	CASSVVGDQPQHF	TGTGCCAGCAGCGTAGTTGGAGATCAGCCCCAGCATTTT
TRBV7-8	TRBD1	TRBJ2-7	once	CASSLTSRQGVYNEQYF	TGTGCCAGCAGCTTAACATCCCGACAGGGAGTCTACAACGAGCAGTACTTC
TRBV29-1	TRBD2	TRBJ2-5	NA	CSVVIASGGRMETQYF	TGCAGCGTTGTTATAGCTAGCGGGGGCCGGATGGAGACCCAGTACTTC
TRBV9	NA	TRBJ1-2	NA	CASSKAPGIGYTF	TGTGCCAGCAGCAAGGCCCCAGGGATCGGCTACACCTTC
TRBV10-2	TRBD1	TRBJ2-2	NA	CASGGQGDTGELFF	TGCGCCAGCGGCGGACAGGGAGACACCGGGGAGCTGTTTTTT
TRBV6-6	TRBD1	TRBJ2-6	NA	CASSYDRGTGANVLTF	TGTGCCAGCAGTTACGACAGGGGGACTGGGGCCAACGTCCTGACTTTC
TRBV2	TRBD1	TRBJ1-2	NA	CASREQGPSAGYTF	TGTGCCAGCAGAGAACAGGGGCCCTCGGCTGGCTACACCTTC
TRBV27	NA	TRBJ1-4	NA	CASSLSLRVGGEKLFF	TGTGCCAGCAGTTTATCTCTCAGGGTAGGGGGTGAAAAACTGTTTTTT
TRBV6-5	TRBD1	TRBJ1-1	NA	CASSYRDSNTEAFF	TGTGCCAGCAGTTACCGGGACAGCAACACTGAAGCTTTCTTT
TRBV5-1	NA	TRBJ2-1	NA	CASSFSDEQFF	TGCGCCAGCAGCTTCTCGGATGAGCAGTTCTTC
TRBV7-7	TRBD2	TRBJ2-5	NA	CASSPSGGYQETQYF	TGTGCTAGCAGCCCTAGCGGGGGGTACCAAGAGACCCAGTACTTC